This is a list of T cell receptor beta chains from one sample in a study of control samples from healthy donors and cancer patients. TCRdb's copy holds only in-frame clones and misses some; the assay was immunoSEQ multiplex PCR. The sample consists of some 150,000 clones, 85% to 95% of them appearing once. Sequences were obtained from blood. The receptors here all came from a man aged 40-50 years in good health. The CDR3 runs from the conserved cysteine through the conserved F or W. Fields, in order: CDR3 protein, CDR3 DNA, D gene, clone size, J gene, V gene. D genes are given only for firm matches. Size tells how often a clone was seen (once, few, many) or the class of an expanded clone, and some rows leave it out.

cdr3_aa: CASSLYGTWGTNEKLFF; cdr3_nt: TGTGCCAGCAGTCTTTACGGGACTTGGGGCACTAATGAAAAACTGTTTTTT; d_call: .; clone_size: once; j_call: TRBJ1-4; v_call: TRBV27
cdr3_aa: CATPGRSGANVLTF; cdr3_nt: TGTGCCACCCCGGGACGCTCTGGGGCCAACGTCCTGACTTTC; d_call: .; clone_size: .; j_call: TRBJ2-6; v_call: TRBV10-3
cdr3_aa: CASSPGTGYYGYTF; cdr3_nt: TGTGCCAGCTCACCAGGGACTGGCTACTATGGCTACACCTTC; d_call: .; clone_size: .; j_call: TRBJ1-2; v_call: TRBV18
cdr3_aa: CASGHPGTANTGELFF; cdr3_nt: TGTGCCTCTGGACATCCCGGGACCGCGAACACCGGGGAGCTGTTTTTT; d_call: .; clone_size: .; j_call: TRBJ2-2; v_call: TRBV30
cdr3_aa: CASSEVYRGREQYF; cdr3_nt: TGTGCCAGCAGTGAAGTGTACAGGGGAAGGGAGCAGTACTTC; d_call: TRBD1; clone_size: .; j_call: TRBJ2-7; v_call: TRBV6-1
cdr3_aa: CASSLDRATYEQYF; cdr3_nt: TGTGCCAGCAGCTTAGACCGGGCCACCTACGAGCAGTACTTC; d_call: .; clone_size: .; j_call: TRBJ2-7; v_call: TRBV7-2
cdr3_aa: CATKTGESTDTQYF; cdr3_nt: TGTGCCACCAAAACGGGGGAGAGCACAGATACGCAGTATTTT; d_call: .; clone_size: .; j_call: TRBJ2-3; v_call: TRBV6-5
cdr3_aa: CATLGTDSGNTIYF; cdr3_nt: TGTGCCACCCTCGGGACAGACTCTGGAAACACCATATATTTT; d_call: TRBD1; clone_size: .; j_call: TRBJ1-3; v_call: TRBV6-5
cdr3_aa: CASSWGQGYGYTF; cdr3_nt: TGTGCCAGCAGCTGGGGACAGGGGTATGGCTACACCTTC; d_call: TRBD1; clone_size: .; j_call: TRBJ1-2; v_call: TRBV5-6
cdr3_aa: CASSSEQSGYTF; cdr3_nt: TGTGCCAGCAGTTCAGAGCAAAGTGGCTACACCTTC; d_call: .; clone_size: .; j_call: TRBJ1-2; v_call: TRBV7-9
cdr3_aa: CSASLETQYF; cdr3_nt: TGCAGTGCTAGTTTGGAGACCCAGTACTTC; d_call: .; clone_size: .; j_call: TRBJ2-5; v_call: TRBV20-1
cdr3_aa: CASSIFTEAFF; cdr3_nt: TGTGCCAGCAGTATCTTCACTGAAGCTTTCTTT; d_call: .; clone_size: .; j_call: TRBJ1-1; v_call: TRBV28
cdr3_aa: CASSLGVVGNQPQHF; cdr3_nt: TGTGCCAGCAGTTTGGGTGTGGTCGGCAATCAGCCCCAGCATTTT; d_call: .; clone_size: .; j_call: TRBJ1-5; v_call: TRBV27
cdr3_aa: CASSLTSHNAGDTQYF; cdr3_nt: TGTGCCAGCAGCTTAACGTCACATAATGCGGGAGATACGCAGTATTTT; d_call: .; clone_size: .; j_call: TRBJ2-3; v_call: TRBV7-3
cdr3_aa: CASSTTGARGNIQYF; cdr3_nt: TGTGCCAGCAGTACGACAGGGGCCAGGGGAAACATTCAGTACTTC; d_call: TRBD1; clone_size: .; j_call: TRBJ2-4; v_call: TRBV25-1
cdr3_aa: CASSYGGSSSYNEQFF; cdr3_nt: TGTGCCAGCAGTTACGGGGGCAGTAGCTCCTACAATGAGCAGTTCTTC; d_call: .; clone_size: .; j_call: TRBJ2-1; v_call: TRBV6-6
cdr3_aa: CASSNRGGDGYTF; cdr3_nt: TGTGCCAGCAGCAACAGGGGTGGGGACGGCTACACCTTC; d_call: TRBD1; clone_size: .; j_call: TRBJ1-2; v_call: TRBV2
cdr3_aa: CATSDLRGATYNEQFF; cdr3_nt: TGTGCCACCAGTGATTTGCGGGGGGCCACCTACAATGAGCAGTTCTTC; d_call: .; clone_size: once; j_call: TRBJ2-1; v_call: TRBV24-1
cdr3_aa: CASSQEGGETQYF; cdr3_nt: TGCGCCAGCAGCCAAGAGGGGGGAGAGACCCAGTACTTC; d_call: .; clone_size: .; j_call: TRBJ2-5; v_call: TRBV4-3
cdr3_aa: CASSFAGTNLITDTQYF; cdr3_nt: TGTGCCAGCAGCTTCGCGGGGACTAATCTAATTACAGATACGCAGTATTTT; d_call: TRBD2; clone_size: once; j_call: TRBJ2-3; v_call: TRBV7-9
cdr3_aa: CASSEGTGWNQPQHF; cdr3_nt: TGTGCCAGCAGTGAAGGGACAGGATGGAATCAGCCCCAGCATTTT; d_call: TRBD1; clone_size: .; j_call: TRBJ1-5; v_call: TRBV9
cdr3_aa: CASSLRQGINQPQHF; cdr3_nt: TGTGCCAGCTCACTTAGACAGGGGATCAATCAGCCCCAGCATTTT; d_call: TRBD1; clone_size: .; j_call: TRBJ1-5; v_call: TRBV18
cdr3_aa: CASSDSGASTDTQYF; cdr3_nt: TGTGCCAGCAGTGATAGCGGGGCCAGCACAGATACGCAGTATTTT; d_call: TRBD2; clone_size: few; j_call: TRBJ2-3; v_call: TRBV6-1
cdr3_aa: CASSPTPGQFSYEQYF; cdr3_nt: TGCGCCAGCAGCCCGACCCCGGGACAGTTCTCCTACGAGCAGTACTTC; d_call: TRBD1; clone_size: .; j_call: TRBJ2-7; v_call: TRBV4-1
cdr3_aa: CASSYTSGRNTGELFF; cdr3_nt: TGTGCCAGCAGCTACACTAGCGGAAGGAACACCGGGGAGCTGTTTTTT; d_call: TRBD2; clone_size: .; j_call: TRBJ2-2; v_call: TRBV11-2
cdr3_aa: CASSHPAGGTSSVGDF; cdr3_nt: TGTGCCAGCAGCCACCCGGCGGGCGGGACTAGCTCGGTTGGCGACTTC; d_call: TRBD2; clone_size: .; j_call: TRBJ2-7; v_call: TRBV7-2
cdr3_aa: CASSLGQYEQYF; cdr3_nt: TGTGCCAGCTCTTTGGGGCAGTACGAGCAGTACTTC; d_call: .; clone_size: .; j_call: TRBJ2-7; v_call: TRBV18
cdr3_aa: CAIGTSSYEQYF; cdr3_nt: TGTGCCATTGGGACTTCTTCCTACGAGCAGTACTTC; d_call: .; clone_size: .; j_call: TRBJ2-7; v_call: TRBV10-3
cdr3_aa: CASSVTGSNTEAFF; cdr3_nt: TGTGCCAGCAGTGTCACAGGCTCGAACACTGAAGCTTTCTTT; d_call: .; clone_size: .; j_call: TRBJ1-1; v_call: TRBV28